The T cell receptor beta chain described here comes from a study of diagnostic markers for celiac disease. TCRdb reworked the reads into one entry per CDR3 protein, no DNA. Recorded for this sample: around 1,900 distinct CDR3 sequences. The CDR3 is 12 amino acids. Germline V gene sequence: CDR1 SGHRS, CDR2 YFSETQ. The sequence derives from a human donor. This table probably holds off-target reads from a library built for another chain. The gene calls are TRBV5-1 and TRBJ2-1. Input material: either unsorted cells or a sorted T cell fraction (not recorded which). The CDR3 here is CASSLTINEQFF.